This TCR beta chain was identified in a study of a mutant IDH1 vaccine in newly diagnosed glioma. As for the study in general: Treated patients had a mean age of about 44 years and a 62.5% male, around 38% female split. Therapy received beforehand was radiotherapy, temozolomide, or both, with most patients given both.

Only in-frame clones appear in the TCRdb table, and some are missing; sequencing was by immunoSEQ multiplex PCR. The data hold about 88,000 clones, with around 79% observed a single time. Trimming cost V 5 bases and J 6 bases; bases outside gene matches: 12. Germline V lookup: CDR1 MNHNY, CDR2 SVGAGI (reference sequence). The CDR3 is 16 amino acids. The sample's time point: baseline, week 1 (first vaccination visit). Stated treatment: pre-vaccination baseline after standard-of-care therapy. This rearrangement joins TRBV6-6 to TRBJ2-2, with 7 bases that match TRBD1. The sequencing used PBMCs, collected from a glioma patient treated with radiotherapy, temozolomide or both. The source is a man aged 40-55 years with glioma. Some clones in this sample may be carry-over from other donors' samples. Here the CDR3 DNA reads TGTGCCAGCAGTCCAAACCGACAGGGCAATGCCGGGGAGCTGTTTTTT. It is translated as CASSPNRQGNAGELFF.